This T cell receptor beta chain was profiled in a study of blood T cell repertoires in COVID-19. Study as a whole: Material from acute and convalescent COVID-19 was sourced from the United States, Italy and Spain.

This CDR3 region has 13 residues. The germline CDR1 and CDR2 sequences are LGHDT and YNNKEL (reference sequence). This study enrolled people aged 18 to 89 from 24 US geographic areas. This table comes from immunoSEQ multiplex PCR, and its TCRdb copy is limited to in-frame clones, with some not included. The repertoire includes about 170,000 clones, roughly 80% of them detected once, and under 4.5% sits in the top ten. The chain recombines TRBV3-1 (or the pseudogene TRBV3-2) with TRBJ1-2; 9 bases align to TRBD1. The receptor was derived from a woman aged 50 to 60 who had recovered from COVID-19. Sequenced input: PBMCs or T cells enriched from blood (not recorded which). This CDR3 is CATVGQGGNGYTF. CDR3 in DNA: TGTGCGACCGTGGGACAGGGAGGAAATGGCTACACCTTC.